This T cell receptor beta chain stems from a study of OX40 agonist ivuxolimab in advanced cancers. Whole-study findings and limits: Relatively little clonal expansion, among the lowest observed, appeared in partial responders at 0.1-3.0 mg/kg. In the 0.1 to 3.0 mg/kg range, CD4+ and CD8+ blood T cells had expanded clonally by week 6. Among expanded peripheral T cells, antigen specificity went undetermined.

Here immunoSEQ multiplex PCR was the method, and the copy in TCRdb shows in-frame clones only, minus some. The table records some 48,000 clones, 80% to 95% of them present only once. About this clone: Its antigen is unknown.

The receptor comes from an adult with an advanced solid tumor such as melanoma, head and neck, liver or kidney cancer. The sample consisted of CD4+ or CD8+ T cells sorted from blood, taken in a trial of the OX40 agonist ivuxolimab.

CDR3 sequence: CASSVGVGGFTEAFF. In DNA form, the CDR3 reads TGTGCCAGCAGCGTAGGGGTAGGGGGCTTCACTGAAGCTTTCTTT. The chain couples TRBV9 to TRBJ1-1; 7 nucleotides agree with TRBD1. Germline V lookup: CDR1 SGDLS, CDR2 YYNGEE. V was clipped by 0 bases and J by 4 bases; unmatched bases: 6. The CDR3 runs to 15 residues.